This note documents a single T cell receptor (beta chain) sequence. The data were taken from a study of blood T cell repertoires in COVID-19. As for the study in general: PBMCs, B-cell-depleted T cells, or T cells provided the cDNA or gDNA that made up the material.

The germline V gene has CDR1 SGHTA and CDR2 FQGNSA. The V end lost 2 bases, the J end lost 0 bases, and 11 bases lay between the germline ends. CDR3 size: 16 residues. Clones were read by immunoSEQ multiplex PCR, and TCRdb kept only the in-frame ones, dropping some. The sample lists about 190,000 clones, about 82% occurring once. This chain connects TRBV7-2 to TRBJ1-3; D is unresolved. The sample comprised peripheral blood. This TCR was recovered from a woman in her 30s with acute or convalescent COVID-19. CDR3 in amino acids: CASSLWAGSSGNTIYF. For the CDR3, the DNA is TGTGCCAGCAGCTTATGGGCAGGTTCCTCTGGAAACACCATATATTTT. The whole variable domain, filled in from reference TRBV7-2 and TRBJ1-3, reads GAGVSQSPSNKVTEKGKDVELRCDPISGHTALYWYRQSLGQGLEFLIYFQGNSAPDKSGLPSDRFSAERTGGSVSTLTIQRTQQEDSAVYLCASSLWAGSSGNTIYFGEGSWLTVV.